The rows below give T cell receptor beta chains drawn from one sample of a study of blood T cells in healthy people across ages. TCRdb re-derived calls from the 5' RACE reads in MiXCR, one entry per CDR3 protein. This sample has about 900,000 distinct CDR3 sequences, with about 62% found just once. Input material: blood. These TCRs come from a young man in good health. Each CDR3 is given with its conserved first and last residue. Each record gives: D gene, V gene, J gene, clone size, CDR3 protein, CDR3 DNA. The D gene is left open where the match is weak. The listing skips clone size in some rows; elsewhere it reads once, few, many or a size class.

d_gene: TRBD1; v_gene: TRBV5-1; j_gene: TRBJ2-5; abundance: few; CDR3aa: CASSLEPTGGTQYF; CDR3nt: TGCGCCAGCAGCTTGGAGCCCACAGGGGGGACCCAGTACTTC
d_gene: TRBD2; v_gene: TRBV5-1; j_gene: TRBJ2-5; abundance: -; CDR3aa: CASSLRIAGNQETQYF; CDR3nt: TGCGCCAGCAGCTTGCGGATAGCGGGGAACCAAGAGACCCAGTACTTC
d_gene: -; v_gene: TRBV9; j_gene: TRBJ2-7; abundance: -; CDR3aa: CASSPHGRIYEQYF; CDR3nt: TGTGCCAGCAGCCCGCACGGCCGTATCTACGAGCAGTACTTC
d_gene: -; v_gene: TRBV28; j_gene: TRBJ2-3; abundance: once; CDR3aa: CASSPWGADTQYF; CDR3nt: TGTGCCAGCAGTCCATGGGGGGCAGATACGCAGTATTTT
d_gene: -; v_gene: TRBV5-1; j_gene: TRBJ1-1; abundance: -; CDR3aa: CASSRTAPTRNTEAFF; CDR3nt: TGCGCCAGCAGTAGGACAGCCCCCACTCGGAACACTGAAGCTTTCTTT
d_gene: -; v_gene: TRBV7-2; j_gene: TRBJ2-5; abundance: -; CDR3aa: CASSPGGGLRTQYF; CDR3nt: TGTGCCAGCAGCCCTGGGGGCGGGCTCCGGACCCAGTACTTC
d_gene: -; v_gene: TRBV4-3; j_gene: TRBJ2-7; abundance: -; CDR3aa: CASSQGQGRTYEQYF; CDR3nt: TGCGCCAGCAGCCAAGGGCAGGGTAGGACCTACGAGCAGTACTTC
d_gene: TRBD2; v_gene: TRBV20-1; j_gene: TRBJ2-1; abundance: -; CDR3aa: CSWGLAGPYNEQFF; CDR3nt: TGCAGTTGGGGGCTAGCGGGGCCCTACAATGAGCAGTTCTTC
d_gene: TRBD1; v_gene: TRBV7-3; j_gene: TRBJ1-1; abundance: -; CDR3aa: CASSEGQGGWEAFF; CDR3nt: TGTGCCAGCAGCGAAGGACAGGGGGGTTGGGAAGCTTTCTTT
d_gene: -; v_gene: TRBV2; j_gene: TRBJ1-5; abundance: -; CDR3aa: CASSEALQENQPPHF; CDR3nt: TGTGCCAGCAGTGAAGCGCTTCAGGAGAATCAGCCCCCGCATTTT
d_gene: TRBD2; v_gene: TRBV6-2/TRBV6-3; j_gene: TRBJ2-1; abundance: many; CDR3aa: CASSRLYGGDRSYNEQFF; CDR3nt: TGTGCCAGCAGCCGGCTATACGGGGGGGATCGCTCCTACAATGAGCAGTTCTTC
d_gene: -; v_gene: TRBV20-1; j_gene: TRBJ1-6; abundance: -; CDR3aa: CSARALGGNSPLHF; CDR3nt: TGCAGTGCTAGAGCACTTGGCGGGAATTCACCCCTCCACTTT
d_gene: -; v_gene: TRBV5-6; j_gene: TRBJ1-6; abundance: -; CDR3aa: CASSSQDTDNSPLHF; CDR3nt: TGTGCCAGCAGCTCACAGGACACCGATAATTCACCCCTCCACTTT